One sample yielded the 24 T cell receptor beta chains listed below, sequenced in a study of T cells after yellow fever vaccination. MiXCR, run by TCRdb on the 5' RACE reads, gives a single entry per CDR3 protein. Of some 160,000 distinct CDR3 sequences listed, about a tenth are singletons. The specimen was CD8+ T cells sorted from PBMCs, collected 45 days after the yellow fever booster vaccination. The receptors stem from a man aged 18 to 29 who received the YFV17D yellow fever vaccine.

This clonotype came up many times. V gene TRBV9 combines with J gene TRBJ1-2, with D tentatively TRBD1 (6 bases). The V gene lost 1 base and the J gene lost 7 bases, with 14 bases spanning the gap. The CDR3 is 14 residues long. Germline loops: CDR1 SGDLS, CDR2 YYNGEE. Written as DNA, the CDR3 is TGTGCCAGCAGCGTAAGTGACAGGCTAAGTGGCTACACCTTC. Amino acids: CASSVSDRLSGYTF.

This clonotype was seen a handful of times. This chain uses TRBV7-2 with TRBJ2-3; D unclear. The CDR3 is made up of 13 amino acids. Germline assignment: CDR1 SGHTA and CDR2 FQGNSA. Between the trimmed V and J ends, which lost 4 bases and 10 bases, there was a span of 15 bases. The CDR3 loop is CASSSTPLMAQYF. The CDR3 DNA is TGTGCCAGCAGCTCCACCCCCCTTATGGCGCAGTATTTT.

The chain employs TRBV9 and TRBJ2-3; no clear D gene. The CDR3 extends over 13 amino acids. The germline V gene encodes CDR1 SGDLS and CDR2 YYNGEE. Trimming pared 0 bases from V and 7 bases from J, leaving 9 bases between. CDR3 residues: CASSVAQANTQYF. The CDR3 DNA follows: TGTGCCAGCAGCGTAGCTCAGGCGAATACGCAGTATTTT.

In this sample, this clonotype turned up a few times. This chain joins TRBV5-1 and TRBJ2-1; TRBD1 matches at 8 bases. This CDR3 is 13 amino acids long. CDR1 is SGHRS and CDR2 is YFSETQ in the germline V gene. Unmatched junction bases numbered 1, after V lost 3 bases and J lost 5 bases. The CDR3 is CASSSGQDNEQFF. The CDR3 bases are TGCGCCAGCAGCTCGGGACAGGACAATGAGCAGTTCTTC.

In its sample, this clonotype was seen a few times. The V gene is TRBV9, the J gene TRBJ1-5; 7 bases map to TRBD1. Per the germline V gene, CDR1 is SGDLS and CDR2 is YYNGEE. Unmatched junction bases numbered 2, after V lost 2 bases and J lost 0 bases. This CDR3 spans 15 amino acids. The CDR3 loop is CASSVTGISNQPQHF. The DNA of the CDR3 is TGTGCCAGCAGCGTGACAGGGATTAGCAATCAGCCCCAGCATTTT.

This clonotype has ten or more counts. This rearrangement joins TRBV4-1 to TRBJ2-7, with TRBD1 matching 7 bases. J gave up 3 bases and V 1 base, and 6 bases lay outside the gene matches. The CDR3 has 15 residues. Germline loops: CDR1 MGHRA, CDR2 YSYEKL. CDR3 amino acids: CASSQGTGQVYEQYF. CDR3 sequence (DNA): TGCGCCAGCAGCCAAGGTACCGGACAGGTCTACGAGCAGTACTTC.

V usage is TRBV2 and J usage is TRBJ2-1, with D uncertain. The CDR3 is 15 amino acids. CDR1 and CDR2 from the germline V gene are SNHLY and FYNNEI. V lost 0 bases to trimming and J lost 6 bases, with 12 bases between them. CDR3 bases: TGTGCCAGCAGTGAAGCGCTTCGTAGTATCAATGAGCAGTTCTTC. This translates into CASSEALRSINEQFF.

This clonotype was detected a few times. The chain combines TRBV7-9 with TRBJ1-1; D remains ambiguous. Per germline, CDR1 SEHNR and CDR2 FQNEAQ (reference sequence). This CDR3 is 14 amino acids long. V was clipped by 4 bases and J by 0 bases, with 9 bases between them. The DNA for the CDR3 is TGTGCCAGCAGCTCGGGTGCTATGAACACTGAAGCTTTCTTT. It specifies CASSSGAMNTEAFF.

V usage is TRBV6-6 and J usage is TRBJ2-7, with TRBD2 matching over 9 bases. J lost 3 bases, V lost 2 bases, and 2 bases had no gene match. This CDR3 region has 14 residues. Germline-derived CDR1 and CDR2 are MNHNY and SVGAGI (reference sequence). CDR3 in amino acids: CASSYAGGSYEQYV. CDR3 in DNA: TGTGCCAGCAGTTACGCGGGGGGGAGCTACGAGCAGTACGTC.

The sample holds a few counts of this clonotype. For the CDR3, the DNA is TGTGCCAGCAGTACCCAGGGTTATGGCACTGAAGCTTTCTTT. It yields the protein CASSTQGYGTEAFF. The chain couples TRBV12-3 or TRBV12-4 to TRBJ1-1; possibly TRBD1 for D (5 bases). V was clipped by 5 bases and J by 4 bases, with 14 bases between them. This CDR3 contains 14 residues.

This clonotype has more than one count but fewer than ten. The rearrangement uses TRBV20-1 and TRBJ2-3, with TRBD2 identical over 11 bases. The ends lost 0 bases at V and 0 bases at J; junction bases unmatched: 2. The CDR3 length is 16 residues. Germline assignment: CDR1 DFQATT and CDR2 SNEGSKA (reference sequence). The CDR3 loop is CSARELAGVSTDTQYF. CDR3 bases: TGCAGTGCTAGAGAACTAGCGGGAGTTAGCACAGATACGCAGTATTTT.

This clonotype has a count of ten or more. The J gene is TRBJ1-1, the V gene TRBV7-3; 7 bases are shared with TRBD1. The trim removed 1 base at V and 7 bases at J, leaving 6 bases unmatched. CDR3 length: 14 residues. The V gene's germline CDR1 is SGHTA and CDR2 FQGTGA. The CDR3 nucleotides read TGTGCCAGCAGCTTAAGGGCAGGGGGTGTTGAAGCTTTCTTT. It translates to CASSLRAGGVEAFF.

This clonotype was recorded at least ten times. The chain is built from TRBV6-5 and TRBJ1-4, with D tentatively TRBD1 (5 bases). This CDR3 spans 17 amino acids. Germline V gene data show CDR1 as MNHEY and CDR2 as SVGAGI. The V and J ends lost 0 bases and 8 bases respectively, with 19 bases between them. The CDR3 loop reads CASSYSRVGGAEEKLFF. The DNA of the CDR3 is TGTGCCAGCAGTTACTCAAGGGTCGGAGGGGCGGAAGAAAAACTGTTTTTT.

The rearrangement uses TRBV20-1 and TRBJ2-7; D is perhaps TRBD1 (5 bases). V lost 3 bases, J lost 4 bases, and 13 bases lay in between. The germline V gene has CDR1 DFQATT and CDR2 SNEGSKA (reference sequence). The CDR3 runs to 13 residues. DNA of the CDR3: TGCAGTGCTAGGCCATCCGACAGTTACGAGCAGTACTTC. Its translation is CSARPSDSYEQYF.

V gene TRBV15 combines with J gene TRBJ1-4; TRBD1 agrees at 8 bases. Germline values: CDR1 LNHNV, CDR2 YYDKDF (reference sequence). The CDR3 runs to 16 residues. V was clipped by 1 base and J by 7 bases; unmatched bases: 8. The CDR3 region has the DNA TGTGCCACCAGCAGAGGTGGACAGGGCACTTCTGAAAAACTGTTTTTT. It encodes CATSRGGQGTSEKLFF.

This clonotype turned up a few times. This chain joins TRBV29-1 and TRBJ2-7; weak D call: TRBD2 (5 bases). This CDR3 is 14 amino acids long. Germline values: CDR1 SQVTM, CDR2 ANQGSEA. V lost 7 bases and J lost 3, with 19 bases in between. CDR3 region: CSAINEGAIYEQYF. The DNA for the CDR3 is TGCAGCGCCATTAACGAGGGCGCGATCTACGAGCAGTACTTC.

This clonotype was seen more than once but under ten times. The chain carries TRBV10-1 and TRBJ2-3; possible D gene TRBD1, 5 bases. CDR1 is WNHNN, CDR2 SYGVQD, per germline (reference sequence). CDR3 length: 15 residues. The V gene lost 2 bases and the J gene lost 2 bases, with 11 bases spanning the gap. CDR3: CASSEETDITDTQYF. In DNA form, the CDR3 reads TGCGCCAGCAGTGAGGAGACAGACATCACAGATACGCAGTATTTT.

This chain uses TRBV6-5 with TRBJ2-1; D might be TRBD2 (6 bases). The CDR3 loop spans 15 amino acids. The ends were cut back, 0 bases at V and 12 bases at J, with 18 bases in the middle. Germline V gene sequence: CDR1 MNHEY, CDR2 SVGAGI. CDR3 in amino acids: CASSYSMGLQRGQFF. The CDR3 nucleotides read TGTGCCAGCAGTTACTCGATGGGACTCCAACGCGGGCAGTTCTTC.

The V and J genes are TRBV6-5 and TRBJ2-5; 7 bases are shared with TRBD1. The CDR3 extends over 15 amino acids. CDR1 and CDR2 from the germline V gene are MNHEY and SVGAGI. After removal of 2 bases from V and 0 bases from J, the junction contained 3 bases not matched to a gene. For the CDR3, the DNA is TGTGCCAGCAGTTACGGGACAGCCTACCAAGAGACCCAGTACTTC. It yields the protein CASSYGTAYQETQYF.

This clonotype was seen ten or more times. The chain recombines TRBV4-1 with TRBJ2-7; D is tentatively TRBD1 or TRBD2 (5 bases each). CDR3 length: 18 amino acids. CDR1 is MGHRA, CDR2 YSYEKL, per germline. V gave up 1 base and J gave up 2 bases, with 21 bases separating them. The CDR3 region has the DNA TGCGCCAGCAGCCAAGTCGGGGTTGGGAAGGGACCGACCTACGAGCAGTACTTC. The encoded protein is CASSQVGVGKGPTYEQYF.

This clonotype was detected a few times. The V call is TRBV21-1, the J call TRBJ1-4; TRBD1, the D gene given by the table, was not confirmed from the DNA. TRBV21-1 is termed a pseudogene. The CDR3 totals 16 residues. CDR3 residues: CASSKADGGQVEKLFF. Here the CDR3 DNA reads TGTGCCAGCAGCAAAGCGGACGGGGGGCAGGTTGAAAAACTGTTTTTT.

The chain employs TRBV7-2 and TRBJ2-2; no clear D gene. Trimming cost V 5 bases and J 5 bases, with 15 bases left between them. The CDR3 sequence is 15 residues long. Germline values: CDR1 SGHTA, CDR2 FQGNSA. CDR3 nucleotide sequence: TGTGCCAGCAGCCCGACTCCGTCAATGACCGGGGAGCTGTTTTTT. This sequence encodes CASSPTPSMTGELFF. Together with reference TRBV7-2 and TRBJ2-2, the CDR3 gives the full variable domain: GAGVSQSPSNKVTEKGKDVELRCDPISGHTALYWYRQSLGQGLEFLIYFQGNSAPDKSGLPSDRFSAERTGGSVSTLTIQRTQQEDSAVYLCASSPTPSMTGELFFGEGSRLTVL.

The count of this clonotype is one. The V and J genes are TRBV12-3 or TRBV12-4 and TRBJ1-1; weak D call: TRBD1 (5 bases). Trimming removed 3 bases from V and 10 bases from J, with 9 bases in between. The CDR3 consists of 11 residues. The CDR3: CASSFVGGAFF. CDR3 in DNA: TGTGCCAGCAGTTTTGTCGGGGGAGCTTTCTTT.

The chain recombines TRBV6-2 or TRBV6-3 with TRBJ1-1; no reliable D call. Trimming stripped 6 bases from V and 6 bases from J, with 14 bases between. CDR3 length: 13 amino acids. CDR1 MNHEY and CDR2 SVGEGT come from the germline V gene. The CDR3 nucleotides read TGTGCCAGCAGCTCAACCGCAAGGCCTGAAGCTTTCTTT. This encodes CASSSTARPEAFF.